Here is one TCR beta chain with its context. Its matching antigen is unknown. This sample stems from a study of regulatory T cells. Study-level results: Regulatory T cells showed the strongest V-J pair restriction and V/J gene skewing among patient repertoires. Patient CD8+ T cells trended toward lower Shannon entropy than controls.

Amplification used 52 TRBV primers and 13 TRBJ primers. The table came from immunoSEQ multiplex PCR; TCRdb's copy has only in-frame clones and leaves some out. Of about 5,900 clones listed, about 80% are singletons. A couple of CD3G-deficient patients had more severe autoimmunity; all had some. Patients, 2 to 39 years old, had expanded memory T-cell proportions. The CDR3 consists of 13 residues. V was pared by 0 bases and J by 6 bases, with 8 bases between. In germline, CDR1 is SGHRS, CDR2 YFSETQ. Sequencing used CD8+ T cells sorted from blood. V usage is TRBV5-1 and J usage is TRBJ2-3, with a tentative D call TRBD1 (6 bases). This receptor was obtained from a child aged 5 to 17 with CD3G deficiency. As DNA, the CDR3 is TGCGCCAGCAGCTTGGAGAGGGGGGATACGCAGTATTTT. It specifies CASSLERGDTQYF.